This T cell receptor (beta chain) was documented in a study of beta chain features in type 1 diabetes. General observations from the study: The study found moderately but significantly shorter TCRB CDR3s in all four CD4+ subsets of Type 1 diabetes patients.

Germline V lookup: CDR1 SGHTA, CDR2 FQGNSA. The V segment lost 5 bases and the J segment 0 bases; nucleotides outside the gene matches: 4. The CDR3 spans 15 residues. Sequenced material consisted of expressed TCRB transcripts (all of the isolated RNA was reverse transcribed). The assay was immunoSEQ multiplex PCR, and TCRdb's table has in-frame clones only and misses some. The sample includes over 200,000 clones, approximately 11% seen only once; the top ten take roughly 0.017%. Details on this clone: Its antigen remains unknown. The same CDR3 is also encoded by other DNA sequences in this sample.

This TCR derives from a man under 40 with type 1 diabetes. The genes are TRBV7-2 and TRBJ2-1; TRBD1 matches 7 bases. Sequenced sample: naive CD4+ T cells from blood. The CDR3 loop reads CASSTRQGSYNEQFF. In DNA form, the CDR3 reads TGTGCCAGCAGCACCCGACAGGGCTCCTACAATGAGCAGTTCTTC.